A single sample gave rise to the 7 T cell receptor beta chains below, sequenced in a study of technical replicates of blood from a few donors. Sequencing used immunoSEQ multiplex PCR; TCRdb keeps in-frame clones, though not all of them. The sample yields around 75,000 clones, just over 90% seen once. The sample comprised T cells isolated from PBMCs. These receptors were obtained from a human donor in good health.

The chain joins TRBV6-1 to TRBJ1-1; D is possibly TRBD1 (6 bases). The V gene lost 3 bases and the J gene lost 5 bases, with 10 bases spanning the gap. The CDR3 is 13 amino acids. CDR1 and CDR2 (germline): MNHNS, SASEGT. The CDR3 is CASSERGRTEAFF. In nucleotides, the CDR3 is TGTGCCAGCAGTGAGAGGGGGAGAACTGAAGCTTTCTTT.

The rearrangement links TRBV27 to TRBJ1-2; D is possibly TRBD1 (6 bases). CDR3 length: 14 residues. CDR1 and CDR2 from the germline V gene are MNHEY and SMNVEV (reference sequence). Deletions cut 5 bases from V and 13 bases from J, with 23 bases between. The CDR3 nucleotides read TGTGCCAGCAGTCCTAGACGGGCCCAGGGGATTATCACCTTC. Residues: CASSPRRAQGIITF.

The gene calls are TRBV10-1 and TRBJ1-1; D is uncertain. This CDR3 is built from 14 residues. In germline, CDR1 is WNHNN, CDR2 SYGVQD (reference sequence). V gave up 3 bases and J gave up 5 bases, with 13 bases separating them. This chain's CDR3 is CASSDRPGGTEAFF. For the CDR3, the DNA is TGCGCCAGCAGTGATCGCCCGGGAGGGACTGAAGCTTTCTTT.

This chain joins TRBV10-3 and TRBJ2-3; TRBD2 matches 9 bases. The CDR3 spans 16 residues. Germline V CDR1 and CDR2: ENHRY, SYGVKD. V lost 7 bases, J lost 2 bases, and 10 bases stayed unmatched. In DNA form, the CDR3 reads TGTGCCATCAAAGTTGCTAGCGGGGCGTACACAGATACGCAGTATTTT. As protein: CAIKVASGAYTDTQYF.

The chain carries TRBV19 and TRBJ2-2; 11 bases line up with TRBD2. V lost 6 bases to trimming and J lost 6 bases; unmatched junction nucleotides: 6. Germline CDR1 and CDR2: LNHDA and SQIVND (reference sequence). The CDR3 totals 15 residues. CDR3 sequence (DNA): TGTGCCAGTAGCTTAGCGGGAGGGCGTTCCGGGGAGCTGTTTTTT. Protein product: CASSLAGGRSGELFF.

The chain uses TRBV7-7 and TRBJ2-5, with 8 nucleotides matching TRBD1. CDR3 length equals 14 residues. Losses at the gene ends were 2 bases for V and 4 bases for J; bases not matched to a gene: 3. Germline values: CDR1 SSHAT, CDR2 FNYEAQ (reference sequence). CDR3 in amino acids: CASSLRTGPETQYF. CDR3 coding DNA: TGTGCCAGCAGCTTAAGGACAGGGCCAGAGACCCAGTACTTC.

This clone has only one observation. The chain has TRBV12-5 and TRBJ2-3, with a tentative D call TRBD2 (7 bases). The germline CDR1 and CDR2 sequences are LGHNT and FRNRAP. The CDR3 runs 16 residues. V dropped 0 bases and J dropped 5 bases, with 15 bases sitting between them. CDR3 nucleotide sequence: TGTGCTAGTGGTTTGGTACTCGGGGGGCAACTAGATACGCAGTATTTT. Translated: CASGLVLGGQLDTQYF.